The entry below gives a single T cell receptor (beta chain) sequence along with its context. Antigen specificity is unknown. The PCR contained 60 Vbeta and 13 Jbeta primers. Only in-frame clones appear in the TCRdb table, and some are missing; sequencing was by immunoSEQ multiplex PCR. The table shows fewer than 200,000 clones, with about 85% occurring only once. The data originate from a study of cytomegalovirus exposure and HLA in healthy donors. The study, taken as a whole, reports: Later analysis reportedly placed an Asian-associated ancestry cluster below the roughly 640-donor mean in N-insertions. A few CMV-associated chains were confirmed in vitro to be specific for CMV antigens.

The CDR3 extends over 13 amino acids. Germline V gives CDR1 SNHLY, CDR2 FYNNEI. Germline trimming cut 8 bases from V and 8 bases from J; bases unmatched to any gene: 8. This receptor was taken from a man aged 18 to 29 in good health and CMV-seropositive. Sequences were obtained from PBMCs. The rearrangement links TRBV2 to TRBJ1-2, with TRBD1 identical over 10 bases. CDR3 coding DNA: TGTGCCAGCGGGGGGACAGGGGCTCGAGGCTACACCTTC. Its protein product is CASGGTGARGYTF.